This TCR beta chain was documented in a study of blood T cell repertoires in COVID-19. Generated by immunoSEQ multiplex PCR, the TCRdb table keeps only in-frame clones and is missing some. Among 150,000 or so clones listed, 84% were seen once. This clone was detected only a few times. Cohort 3 donors counted as recovered after two negative PCRs, clearance, or resolved symptoms. The TCR originated in a man aged 45-65 years who had recovered from COVID-19. The sample consisted of PBMCs or T cells enriched from blood (not recorded which).

CDR3 sequence (DNA): TGTGCCATCAGTGATTTACAGGGCTCCAGGGGCTACACCTTC. It codes for CAISDLQGSRGYTF. This chain links TRBV10-3 with TRBJ1-2; tentatively, D is TRBD1 (6 bases). Germline CDR1 is ENHRY and CDR2 is SYGVKD. The CDR3 runs to 14 residues. Trimming cost V 3 bases and J 8 bases, with 16 bases left between them.